The present entry profiles one T cell receptor beta chain with its context. TCRdb's table, derived via immunoSEQ multiplex PCR, lists solely in-frame clones and lacks some. The table has 100,000 to 150,000 clones, about 92% seen once. Trimming stripped 1 base from V and 1 base from J, with 7 bases between. The CDR3 contains 14 residues. Germline CDR1 LNHDA, CDR2 SQIVND (reference sequence). This entry is derived from a study of control samples from healthy donors and cancer patients. The TCR originated in a man of 80 years or more with head and neck cancer. The sequencing input was PBMCs. V is TRBV19 and J is TRBJ1-2, with D possibly TRBD1 on 5 matching bases. The DNA for the CDR3 is TGTGCCAGTAGTATAGTGCAGGGTAACTATGGCTACACCTTC. Translation: CASSIVQGNYGYTF.